One sample yielded the 8 T cell receptor beta chains listed below, sequenced in a study of shared T cell receptors in the human thymus. Libraries were prepared by immunoSEQ multiplex PCR; TCRdb keeps only in-frame clonotypes and omits some of them. The sample lists 700,000 or so clones, over 75% seen once, with roughly 0.01% in the top ten. These data were also reused for a study on human thymus T cells.

Sequenced sample: thymocytes. The receptors come from a girl under three years old with a congenital heart defect.

This chain links TRBV11-2 with TRBJ1-3; 7 bases line up with TRBD1. CDR3 length equals 15 residues. CDR1 is SGHAT, CDR2 FQNNGV, per germline. The V gene end was trimmed by 1 base and the J gene end by 4 bases; junction bases not matched to a gene: 4. In DNA, the CDR3 is TGTGCCAGCAGCTTAGCGACAGGGAGGGGAAACACCATATATTTT. Translation gives CASSLATGRGNTIYF.

V and J are TRBV7-6 and TRBJ2-7, with 11 bases that match TRBD2. This CDR3 contains 16 residues. Unmatched junction bases numbered 5, after V lost 4 bases and J lost 0 bases. Germline CDR1 is SGHVS and CDR2 is FNYEAQ. The CDR3 protein is CASSSRLAGSSYEQYF. The CDR3 region has the DNA TGTGCCAGCAGCTCCCGACTAGCGGGGAGCTCCTACGAGCAGTACTTC.

Details on this clone: The identical CDR3 is also encoded by other nucleotide sequences in the sample. The chain has TRBV10-3 and TRBJ1-1; D call uncertain. CDR3 length: 13 amino acids. Trimming removed 0 bases from V and 1 base from J, with 3 bases in between. Germline values: CDR1 ENHRY, CDR2 SYGVKD. The chain's CDR3 is CAISESRNTEAFF. The CDR3 DNA reads TGTGCCATCAGTGAGTCCCGGAACACTGAAGCTTTCTTT.

The rearrangement joins TRBV27 to TRBJ1-5; D unclear. This CDR3 is built from 13 residues. V was pared by 8 bases and J by 2 bases, with 10 bases between. The germline V gene has CDR1 MNHEY and CDR2 SMNVEV (reference sequence). The CDR3 bases are TGTGCCAGCGCCCGGCAGGGCAATCAGCCCCAGCATTTT. Its translation: CASARQGNQPQHF.

This chain connects TRBV28 to TRBJ2-5; TRBD1 is a possible D gene (5 bases). The CDR3 runs 15 residues. CDR1 MDHEN and CDR2 SYDVKM come from the germline V gene. Trimming took 4 bases from V and 0 from J, leaving 12 bases between them. The CDR3 sequence is CASSWGFAYQETQYF. The CDR3 nucleotides are TGTGCCAGCAGTTGGGGCTTCGCCTACCAAGAGACCCAGTACTTC.

CDR3 nucleotide sequence: TGTGCCAGCAGCTACGACACAGGAACGATGTACGAGCAGTACTTC. Translated, it gives CASSYDTGTMYEQYF. The V and J genes are TRBV11-2 and TRBJ2-7; a weak D match, TRBD1 (5 bases). Germline CDR1 is SGHAT and CDR2 is FQNNGV. Deletions cut 4 bases from V and 4 bases from J, with 17 bases between. The CDR3 consists of 15 residues.

The gene calls are TRBV28 and TRBJ1-4; possibly TRBD1 for D (6 bases). Trimming cost V 3 bases and J 0 bases, with 23 bases left between them. Germline CDR1 MDHEN, CDR2 SYDVKM. This CDR3 spans 20 amino acids. The CDR3 region has the DNA TGTGCCAGCAGTTTGGACTCCCTGACCCGGGACATTGCAACTAATGAAAAACTGTTTTTT. Residues: CASSLDSLTRDIATNEKLFF. Variable domain in full (rest from reference TRBV28 and TRBJ1-4): DVKVTQSSRYLVKRTGEKVFLECVQDMDHENMFWYRQDPGLGLRLIYFSYDVKMKEKGDIPEGYSVSREKKERFSLILESASTNQTSMYLCASSLDSLTRDIATNEKLFFGSGTQLSVL.

The chain is built from TRBV6-1 and TRBJ2-7; D is unclear. The CDR3 contains 14 residues. Trimming left V 2 bases short and J 2 bases short, with 10 bases between. Germline CDR1 reads MNHNS; CDR2 reads SASEGT. The CDR3 is CASSEWRPPYEQYF. For the CDR3, the DNA is TGTGCCAGCAGTGAATGGAGACCCCCCTACGAGCAGTACTTC.